The 28 T cell receptor beta chains below come from one sample, sequenced in a study of T cell responses to AZD1222 COVID-19 vaccine. TCRdb's copy holds only in-frame clones and misses some; the assay was immunoSEQ multiplex PCR. This sample yields under 200,000 clones, of which 85% to 95% are seen a single time; about 4% belongs to the top ten. Sequenced material: peripheral blood, taken on day 0 of AZD1222 vaccination. These TCRs come from an adult in good health.

V gene TRBV27 combines with J gene TRBJ2-7, with 9 bases matching TRBD1. The V and J ends lost 7 bases and 4 bases, in that order; junction bases with no gene match: 5. Germline CDR1 is MNHEY and CDR2 is SMNVEV (reference sequence). This CDR3 is 13 amino acids long. The CDR3: CASKPDRGYEQYF. The CDR3, as DNA: TGTGCCAGCAAACCAGACAGGGGGTACGAGCAGTACTTC.

The V gene is TRBV5-1, the J gene TRBJ2-1, with D possibly being TRBD1 (6 bases). CDR1 is SGHRS, CDR2 YFSETQ, per germline. This CDR3 contains 13 residues. Between the trimmed V and J ends, which lost 0 bases and 6 bases, there was a span of 7 bases. The CDR3 loop reads CASSLEQGNEQFF. CDR3 bases: TGCGCCAGCAGCTTGGAACAGGGCAATGAGCAGTTCTTC.

The chain joins TRBV4-1 to TRBJ2-2, with TRBD2 matching over 12 bases. This CDR3 spans 15 amino acids. Germline V lookup: CDR1 MGHRA, CDR2 YSYEKL. The V gene end was trimmed by 2 bases and the J gene end by 6 bases; junction bases not matched to a gene: 1. The CDR3 loop reads CASSQRTSGAGELFF. The CDR3, as DNA: TGCGCCAGCAGCCAAAGGACTAGCGGGGCCGGGGAGCTGTTTTTT.

V gene TRBV5-1 combines with J gene TRBJ1-2, with a possible D match to TRBD1 (6 bases). With 2 bases removed from V and 3 bases from J, the gap between germline ends came to 14 bases. Germline values: CDR1 SGHRS, CDR2 YFSETQ. This CDR3 is 15 amino acids long. The CDR3: CASSLNGGADYGYTF. The DNA of the CDR3 is TGCGCCAGCAGCTTAAATGGGGGCGCGGACTATGGCTACACCTTC.

This clone showed up just once. Here the CDR3 DNA reads TGTGCCAGCAGCTTGGATACCACTGAAGCTTTCTTT. It encodes CASSLDTTEAFF. This chain connects TRBV5-4 to TRBJ1-1; D remains unclear. Germline lookup yields CDR1 SGHNT and CDR2 YYREEE (reference sequence). V dropped 0 bases and J dropped 4 bases, with 4 bases sitting between them. The CDR3 totals 12 residues.

This chain joins TRBV4-2 and TRBJ2-1, with 11 bases that match TRBD2. CDR1 LGHNA and CDR2 YNFKEQ come from the germline V gene. Trimming at V came to 1 base and at J to 4 bases, leaving 6 bases not matched to a gene. The CDR3 consists of 17 residues. The DNA for the CDR3 is TGTGCCAGCAGCCAAGCCTCTACTAGCGGGAGTTACAATGAGCAGTTCTTC. It codes for CASSQASTSGSYNEQFF.

This chain joins TRBV1 and TRBJ2-5; the table gives TRBD2 as D, unverified against the DNA. TRBV1 is a pseudogene. CDR3 length equals 17 residues. This CDR3 is CTSSSEEAFQPGETQYF. CDR3 sequence (DNA): TGCACCAGCAGCAGTGAAGAGGCATTTCAACCGGGGGAGACCCAGTACTTC.

This chain uses TRBV10-1 with TRBJ2-3; D gene unclear. Germline V gene sequence: CDR1 WNHNN, CDR2 SYGVQD (reference sequence). Trimming took 5 bases from V and 3 from J, leaving 12 bases between them. The CDR3 has 14 amino acids. CDR3 protein: CASSPLRTTDTQYF. The CDR3 region has the DNA TGCGCCAGCAGTCCGCTTAGGACGACAGATACGCAGTATTTT.

This rearrangement joins TRBV2 to TRBJ1-1; 7 nucleotides align to TRBD1. CDR3 size: 15 residues. CDR1 SNHLY and CDR2 FYNNEI come from the germline V gene. With V trimmed by 6 bases and J by 6 bases, 13 bases remained unmatched. The CDR3 region has the DNA TGTGCCAGCAGGGAAATACTCAGGGGGGTCGCTGAAGCTTTCTTT. It encodes CASREILRGVAEAFF. Complete variable domain (other parts from reference TRBV2 and TRBJ1-1): EPEVTQTPSHQVTQMGQEVILRCVPISNHLYFYWYRQILGQKVEFLVSFYNNEISEKSEIFDDQFSVERPDGSNFTLKIRSTKLEDSAMYFCASREILRGVAEAFFGQGTRLTVV.

The chain joins TRBV18 to TRBJ2-2; tentative D call: TRBD1 (5 bases). The CDR3 length is 14 residues. Germline CDR1 KGHSH, CDR2 LQKENI. The V gene lost 3 bases and the J gene lost 4 bases, with 9 bases spanning the gap. CDR3 sequence (DNA): TGTGCCAGCTCACCCCTAAGGGGCACCGGGGAGCTGTTTTTT. The encoded protein is CASSPLRGTGELFF.

V gene TRBV25-1 combines with J gene TRBJ2-7, with TRBD2 identical over 9 bases. V lost 3 bases, J lost 4 bases, and 13 bases stayed unmatched. The CDR3 sequence is 17 residues long. Germline values: CDR1 MGHDK, CDR2 SYGVNS. CDR3 residues: CASSDWGYIAGDYEQYF. As DNA, the CDR3 is TGTGCCAGCAGTGACTGGGGTTACATAGCGGGAGATTACGAGCAGTACTTC.

This clone was observed a single time. CDR3 sequence: CASSVDPTQGDDSPLHF. The CDR3 nucleotides read TGTGCCAGCAGCGTAGACCCCACTCAGGGGGACGACTCACCCCTCCACTTT. The V call is TRBV9, the J call TRBJ1-6, with 7 bases matching TRBD1. Trimming removed 0 bases from V and 10 bases from J; junction bases left unmatched: 13. Germline CDR1 and CDR2: SGDLS and YYNGEE. The CDR3 is 17 amino acids.

This chain connects TRBV28 to TRBJ1-4; TRBD1 might be the D (6 bases). The CDR3 has 15 amino acids. Trimming stripped 6 bases from V and 5 bases from J, with 16 bases between. Germline CDR1 is MDHEN and CDR2 is SYDVKM. CDR3 nucleotide sequence: TGTGCCAGCAGGACGGGGGGCCGGAGGAATGAAAAACTGTTTTTT. Its protein is CASRTGGRRNEKLFF. The whole variable domain, remainder taken from reference TRBV28 and TRBJ1-4, is DVKVTQSSRYLVKRTGEKVFLECVQDMDHENMFWYRQDPGLGLRLIYFSYDVKMKEKGDIPEGYSVSREKKERFSLILESASTNQTSMYLCASRTGGRRNEKLFFGSGTQLSVL.

The chain employs TRBV19 and TRBJ1-5; TRBD1 might be the D (6 bases). Germline V gives CDR1 LNHDA, CDR2 SQIVND (reference sequence). This CDR3 has 14 amino acids. V lost 9 bases, J lost 3 bases, and 15 bases lay in between. CDR3 region: CASVQGPYNQPQHF. CDR3 nucleotides: TGTGCCAGCGTACAGGGACCCTACAATCAGCCCCAGCATTTT.

This chain connects TRBV18 to TRBJ2-1; D might be TRBD1 (5 bases). From germline, CDR1 is KGHSH and CDR2 LQKENI. The CDR3 loop spans 15 amino acids. The ends were cut back, 1 base at V and 9 bases at J, with 16 bases in the middle. The CDR3 sequence is CASSPQAGITLEQFF. CDR3 DNA sequence: TGTGCCAGCTCACCACAGGCAGGGATTACACTTGAGCAGTTCTTC.

V gene TRBV6-5 combines with J gene TRBJ1-1, with D unresolved. Trimming removed 0 bases from V and 4 bases from J, with 12 bases in between. Germline CDR1 MNHEY, CDR2 SVGAGI. This CDR3 region has 15 residues. The CDR3 loop is CASSYSLVGTTEAFF. For the CDR3, the DNA is TGTGCCAGCAGTTACTCGCTCGTGGGAACCACTGAAGCTTTCTTT.

V is TRBV29-1 and J is TRBJ2-5; D may be TRBD2 (6 bases). CDR3 size: 14 residues. V was clipped by 1 base and J by 5 bases, with 14 bases between them. Germline CDR1 SQVTM, CDR2 ANQGSEA. The CDR3 here is CSVEGTGRGETQYF. The CDR3 nucleotides are TGCAGCGTTGAAGGCACCGGACGGGGGGAGACCCAGTACTTC. The entire variable domain, with the rest obtained from reference TRBV29-1 and TRBJ2-5, is as follows: SAVISQKPSRDICQRGTSLTIQCQVDSQVTMMFWYRQQPGQSLTLIATANQGSEATYESGFVIDKFPISRPNLTFSTLTVSNMSPEDSSIYLCSVEGTGRGETQYFGPGTRLLVL.

This chain connects TRBV7-9 to TRBJ1-5; D remains unclear. Trimming removed 5 bases from V and 4 bases from J, with 6 bases in between. There are 12 residues in the CDR3. Germline V CDR1 and CDR2: SEHNR, FQNEAQ (reference sequence). The CDR3 is CASSDSNQPQHF. The CDR3 DNA is TGTGCCAGCAGCGATAGTAATCAGCCCCAGCATTTT.

This sequence joins TRBV29-1 and TRBJ1-6; D is undetermined. The V end was cut by 4 bases, the J end by 8 bases, with 12 bases between. The CDR3 consists of 13 residues. From germline, CDR1 is SQVTM and CDR2 ANQGSEA. The CDR3 coding sequence is TGCAGCGTTGCGTGGAGAAAGGATTCACCCCTCCACTTT. Its protein product is CSVAWRKDSPLHF. Using reference TRBV29-1 and TRBJ1-6 for the parts outside the CDR3, the full variable domain is SAVISQKPSRDICQRGTSLTIQCQVDSQVTMMFWYRQQPGQSLTLIATANQGSEATYESGFVIDKFPISRPNLTFSTLTVSNMSPEDSSIYLCSVAWRKDSPLHFGNGTRLTVT.

The chain couples TRBV2 to TRBJ2-7; 7 bases map to TRBD2. This CDR3 has 13 amino acids. Per the germline V gene, CDR1 is SNHLY and CDR2 is FYNNEI. With 5 bases clipped from V and 11 bases from J, the junction kept 12 bases outside the gene matches. DNA for the CDR3: TGTGCCAGCAGTTCTCTAGCGGAGCCGGGGGAGTACTTC. Translation gives CASSSLAEPGEYF.

For the CDR3, the DNA is TGTGCCAGCAGTCCTTTAGGTTCTGGAAACACCATATATTTT. As protein: CASSPLGSGNTIYF. The chain combines TRBV28 with TRBJ1-3, with D unclear. With 5 bases removed from V and 1 base from J, the gap between germline ends came to 9 bases. Germline V gene sequence: CDR1 MDHEN, CDR2 SYDVKM. The CDR3 sequence is 14 residues long.

This clone came up once. The J gene is TRBJ1-5, the V gene TRBV12-5; D not resolved. The CDR3 length is 13 residues. V dropped 3 bases and J dropped 7 bases, with 10 bases sitting between them. Germline loops: CDR1 LGHNT, CDR2 FRNRAP. The CDR3 nucleotides read TGTGCTAGTGGTTTCGTTGAGGAGCAGCCCCAGCATTTT. The encoded protein is CASGFVEEQPQHF.

The chain carries TRBV6-5 and TRBJ2-2; D is undetermined. Germline CDR1 is MNHEY and CDR2 is SVGAGI. Trimming took off 8 bases at V and 1 base at J, with 11 bases between the two ends. The CDR3 is 14 amino acids. The CDR3 spells CASYSSWNTGELFF. DNA of the CDR3: TGTGCCAGCTACTCCTCATGGAACACCGGGGAGCTGTTTTTT.

This clone was counted once. V is TRBV7-9 and J is TRBJ2-6; no clear D gene. The CDR3 is made up of 14 amino acids. V lost 4 bases, J lost 5 bases, and 9 bases lay in between. Germline CDR1 is SEHNR and CDR2 is FQNEAQ (reference sequence). As DNA, the CDR3 is TGTGCCAGCAGCTCGAAAGTCCGGGCCAACGTCCTGACTTTC. Its protein is CASSSKVRANVLTF. Full variable domain (outside the CDR3, taken from reference TRBV7-9 and TRBJ2-6): DTGVSQNPRHKITKRGQNVTFRCDPISEHNRLYWYRQTLGQGPEFLTYFQNEAQLEKSRLLSDRFSAERPKGSFSTLEIQRTEQGDSAMYLCASSSKVRANVLTFGAGSRLTVL.

This chain links TRBV15 with TRBJ2-7; no firm D call. This CDR3 region has 15 residues. Germline CDR1 LNHNV, CDR2 YYDKDF (reference sequence). V was shortened by 0 bases and J by 1 base, with 10 bases between the two germline ends. The CDR3: CATSRDSGLSYEQYF. CDR3 sequence (DNA): TGTGCCACCAGCAGAGATAGTGGGTTATCCTACGAGCAGTACTTC.

This chain uses TRBV9 with TRBJ2-3, with D perhaps TRBD2 (5 bases). There are 15 residues in the CDR3. V was trimmed by 0 bases and J by 2 bases, leaving 10 bases between them. In germline, CDR1 is SGDLS, CDR2 YYNGEE. CDR3 bases: TGTGCCAGCAGCGTAGGCGCGGGCAACACAGATACGCAGTATTTT. Translated: CASSVGAGNTDTQYF.

As regards this clone: Other nucleotide sequences in the sample specify the same CDR3. The gene calls are TRBV6-5 and TRBJ1-3; 7 bases line up with TRBD1. Germline assignment: CDR1 MNHEY and CDR2 SVGAGI. V trimming: 7 bases; J trimming: 4 bases; junction bases outside the gene matches: 7. The CDR3 totals 14 residues. The DNA for the CDR3 is TGTGCCAGCACCCGAGGGGGCTCCGGAAACACCATATATTTT. Its translation: CASTRGGSGNTIYF.

This rearrangement joins TRBV2 to TRBJ1-4; 8 nucleotides line up with TRBD1. The CDR3 runs to 15 residues. V lost 5 bases and J lost 8; bases outside the gene matches: 10. From germline, CDR1 is SNHLY and CDR2 FYNNEI. The CDR3 coding sequence is TGTGCCAGCAGTCTAGGACAGGGAGGGAACGAAAAACTGTTTTTT. This translates into CASSLGQGGNEKLFF.